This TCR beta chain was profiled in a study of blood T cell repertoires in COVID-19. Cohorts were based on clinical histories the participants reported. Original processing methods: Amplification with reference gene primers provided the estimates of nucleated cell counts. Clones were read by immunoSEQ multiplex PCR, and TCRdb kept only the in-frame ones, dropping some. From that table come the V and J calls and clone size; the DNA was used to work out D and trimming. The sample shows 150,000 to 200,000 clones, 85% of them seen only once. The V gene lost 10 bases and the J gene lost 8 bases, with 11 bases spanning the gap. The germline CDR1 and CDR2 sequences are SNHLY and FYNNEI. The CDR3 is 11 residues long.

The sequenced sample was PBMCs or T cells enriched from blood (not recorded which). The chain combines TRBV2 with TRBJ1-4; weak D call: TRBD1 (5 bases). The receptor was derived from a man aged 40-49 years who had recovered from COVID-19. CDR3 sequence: CATGRGEKLFF. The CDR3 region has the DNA TGTGCCACCGGACGGGGGGAAAAACTGTTTTTT. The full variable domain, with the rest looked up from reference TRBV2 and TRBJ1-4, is EPEVTQTPSHQVTQMGQEVILRCVPISNHLYFYWYRQILGQKVEFLVSFYNNEISEKSEIFDDQFSVERPDGSNFTLKIRSTKLEDSAMYFCATGRGEKLFFGSGTQLSVL.